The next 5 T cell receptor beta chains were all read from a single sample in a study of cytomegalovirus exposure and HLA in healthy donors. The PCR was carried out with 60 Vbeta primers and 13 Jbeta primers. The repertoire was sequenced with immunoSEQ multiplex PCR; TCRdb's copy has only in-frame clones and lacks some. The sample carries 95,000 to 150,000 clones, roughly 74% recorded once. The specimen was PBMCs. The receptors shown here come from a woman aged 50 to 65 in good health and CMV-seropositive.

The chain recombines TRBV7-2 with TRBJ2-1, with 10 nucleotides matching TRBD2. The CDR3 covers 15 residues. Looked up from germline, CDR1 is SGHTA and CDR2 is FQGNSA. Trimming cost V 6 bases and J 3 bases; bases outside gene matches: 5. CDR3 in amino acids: CASRIAGGDYNEQFF. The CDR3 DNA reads TGTGCCAGCAGAATAGCGGGGGGCGACTACAATGAGCAGTTCTTC.

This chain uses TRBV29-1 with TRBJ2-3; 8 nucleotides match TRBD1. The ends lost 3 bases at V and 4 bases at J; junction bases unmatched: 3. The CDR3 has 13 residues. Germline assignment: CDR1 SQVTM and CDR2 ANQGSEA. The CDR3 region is CSVEDREADTQYF. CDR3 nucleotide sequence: TGCAGCGTTGAGGACAGGGAGGCAGATACGCAGTATTTT.

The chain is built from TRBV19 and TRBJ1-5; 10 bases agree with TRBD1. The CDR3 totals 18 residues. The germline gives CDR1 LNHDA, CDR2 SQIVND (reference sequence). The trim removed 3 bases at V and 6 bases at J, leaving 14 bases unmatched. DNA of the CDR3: TGTGCCAGTAGTATCAGTCTCGCGGGACAGGGGCTTTTTCAGCCCCAGCATTTT. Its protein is CASSISLAGQGLFQPQHF.

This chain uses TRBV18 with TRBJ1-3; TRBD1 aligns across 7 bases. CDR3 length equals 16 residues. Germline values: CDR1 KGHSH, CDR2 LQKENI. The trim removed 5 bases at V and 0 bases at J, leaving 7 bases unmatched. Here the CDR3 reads CASSVGQPRSGNTIYF. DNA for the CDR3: TGTGCCAGCTCAGTGGGACAGCCGCGCTCTGGAAACACCATATATTTT. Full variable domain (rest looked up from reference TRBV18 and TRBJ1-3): NAGVMQNPRHLVRRRGQEARLRCSPMKGHSHVYWYRQLPEEGLKFMVYLQKENIIDESGMPKERFSAEFPKEGPSILRIQQVVRGDSAAYFCASSVGQPRSGNTIYFGEGSWLTVV.

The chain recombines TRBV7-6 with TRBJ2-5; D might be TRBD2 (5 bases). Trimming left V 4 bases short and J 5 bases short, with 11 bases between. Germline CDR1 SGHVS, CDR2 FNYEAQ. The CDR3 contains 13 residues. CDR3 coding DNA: TGTGCCAGCAGCTCACTAGTCTCCGAGACCCAGTACTTC. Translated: CASSSLVSETQYF.